Described below is a single T cell receptor beta chain sequence and its context. This clonotype appeared many times. No cognate antigen has been identified for it. Base qualities are not at hand, and no much larger clone is one base apart. Library preparation was by RACE. Sequenced on a NextSeq 500. Library preparation attached unique molecular identifiers to individual cDNA molecules for quantitative, reproducible TCR counting. Both TCR alpha and TCR beta chains were sequenced from each blood RNA sample. Processing in the source paper ran as follows. The median number of TCRs per sample was around 96,000, ranging from 23,224 to 690,600. V, J and CDR3 annotation of the TCR reads was carried out using the Decombinator software suite. To make PS versus PT1 abundance plots, every sample was subsampled to the same number of TCRs (28,000). Expanded TCRs were defined as absent before sensitization and observed at least eight times at the 2-week time point. TCRdb took the public reads, trimmed them with fastp at Q25, ran MiXCR for clone calling and kept in-frame beta chains. When rows share a CDR3 protein, they turn into one entry using the most common DNA and genes. The V and J calls and clone size come from TCRdb's table, not from the authors' own analysis. This sample comprises just over 70,000 distinct CDR3 sequences, around 10% of them detected only once. Of the sample, approximately 1.4% is held by the ten largest clones.

This specimen's time point label, per the study, means: patch test 3, about 24 weeks after DPC sensitization. Sample treatment or condition, as interpreted from the label and publication: therapeutic diphenylcyclopropenone sensitization with weekly scalp DPC. At each patch-test visit, blood was drawn before the patch test was applied. Patients were considered eligible if aged 18 to 70, diagnosed with alopecia and deemed suitable for DPC therapy, and patients were excluded if pregnant. Total RNA was extracted from unfractionated whole blood collected in Tempus Blood RNA tubes. The data are from a study of human T cells and chemical hapten exposure (dated by TCRdb to the early 2020s). Study-level background: For sensitization, 2% DPC in acetone was applied to a 2 cm by 2 cm area of upper inner arm skin. Blood samples were taken from patients before sensitization (week 0) and at 2, 6 and about 24 weeks after DPC sensitization. Alopecia areata with under or over 50% scalp involvement, alopecia totalis and alopecia universalis were represented in the patient cohort, which was mostly female. Throughout the roughly 23-week study period, patients were also given weekly therapeutic DPC doses on the scalp. Peripheral blood TCR repertoire changes were tracked in vivo in alopecia patients during primary and secondary sensitization to the hapten diphenylcyclopropenone (DPC). For TCR sequencing, blood came from approximately 29 alopecia patients at anywhere from one to four time points (pre-sensitization, 2, 6 and 24 weeks). Patch tests used Finn chambers with 0.01% DPC on the upper back, scored after 6 days by International Contact Dermatitis Research Group standards. Libraries were pooled for sequencing, and variation in per-sample TCR yields was attributed mainly to small differences in library volumes within the pool.

On the study overall, not on this receptor specifically: After repeated subsampling, changes were observed in the strength of the expansion versus patch-test correlation and in the threshold at which the correlation became significant. Compared with pre-sensitization or healthy control sets, expanded TCRs formed significantly more large CDR3 similarity clusters, which is consistent with antigen-driven responses. DPC sensitization did not change the number of TCRs with a frequency above 1 in 1000, and there was no evidence of changes in global repertoire structure. Alopecia, a presumed autoimmune disease, was present in all patients, so the immune response of the patients might differ from that of healthy individuals. The number of PT1 expanded TCRs positively correlated with patch test score, significant at thresholds 8, 16 and 32 but not 4.

CDR1 and CDR2, looked up from the germline V gene, are SGHAT and FQNNGV. The CDR3 numbers 14 residues from cysteine through phenylalanine. Just CDR3 DNA is preserved here, 42 bases in frame from base 1. Trimming takes 4 bases off V and 8 bases off J; junction bases not matched to a gene: 8. The sample in question was whole blood, obtained in connection with sensitization to the hapten diphenylcyclopropenone (DPC). The sequence came from a woman between 45 and 65 years old with alopecia areata. Some clones in this sample may be carry-over from other donors' samples. The chain employs TRBV11-2 and TRBJ2-4, with 7 junctional bases fitting TRBD2. CDR3 reads: CASSSVREGHIQYF. The DNA reads as follows: TGTGCCAGCAGCTCAGTAAGGGAGGGACACATTCAGTACTTC.